This T cell receptor beta chain was found in a study of control samples from healthy donors and cancer patients. For this clone: Within the sample, other DNA sequences also encode this same CDR3.

The table came from immunoSEQ multiplex PCR; TCRdb's copy has only in-frame clones and leaves some out. Of some 70,000 clones detected, 83% appear once; the ten largest clones hold less than 20%. CDR3 length: 13 amino acids. CDR1 SGHTA and CDR2 FQGTGA come from the germline V gene. The J segment lost 4 bases and the V segment lost 3 bases, leaving 0 bases of the junction unmatched. The clonotype originates from a man aged 60-69 years in good health. The material sequenced was blood. The chain has TRBV7-3 and TRBJ2-1; TRBD1 matches at 7 bases. As DNA, the CDR3 is TGTGCCAGCAGCTTGGGACAGTACAATGAGCAGTTCTTC. Its protein is CASSLGQYNEQFF.